These T cell receptor beta chains were read from a single sample in a study of radiotherapy plus CTLA-4 blockade in lung cancer. The table came from immunoSEQ multiplex PCR; TCRdb's copy has only in-frame clones and leaves some out. Of about 120,000 clones detected, over 80% appear once; the ten largest clones hold over 6%. Sequenced material: peripheral blood, taken from a patient treated with radiotherapy plus ipilimumab. The receptors stem from a human donor with non-small cell lung cancer that progressed on radiotherapy plus ipilimumab. CDR3s include the opening cysteine and the closing phenylalanine or tryptophan. Fields, in order: clone size, V gene, D gene, J gene, CDR3 protein, CDR3 DNA. A D gene is named only where the DNA matches it firmly. Rows give clone size only sometimes, using once, few, many, or a class for an expanded clone.

-	TRBV2	-	TRBJ1-4	CASSPFEKLFF	TGTGCCAGCAGTCCCTTTGAAAAACTGTTTTTT
-	TRBV5-6	TRBD1	TRBJ1-4	CASSFGTGNEKLFF	TGTGCCAGCAGCTTTGGGACAGGGAATGAAAAACTGTTTTTT
-	TRBV6-5	TRBD1	TRBJ1-2	CAIAPDREGGYTF	TGTGCCATCGCCCCCGACAGGGAGGGAGGCTACACCTTC
-	TRBV2	TRBD2	TRBJ2-5	CASSALAGGGGQETQYF	TGTGCCAGCAGTGCACTAGCGGGAGGAGGCGGCCAAGAGACCCAGTACTTC
-	TRBV5-4	TRBD2	TRBJ2-1	CASSSLAGERNEQFF	TGTGCCAGCAGCTCACTAGCGGGAGAAAGGAATGAGCAGTTCTTC
-	TRBV20-1	-	TRBJ1-5	CSARFQPQHF	TGCAGTGCTAGATTCCAGCCCCAGCATTTT
-	TRBV6-5	-	TRBJ2-7	CASSYSSLNEQYF	TGTGCCAGCAGTTACTCGTCCCTTAACGAGCAGTACTTC
-	TRBV29-1	-	TRBJ2-3	CSGELADTQYF	TGCAGCGGGGAACTAGCAGATACGCAGTATTTT
-	TRBV6-4	-	TRBJ1-2	CASSVSPLQGGYTF	TGTGCCAGCAGTGTTAGTCCGCTTCAGGGAGGCTACACCTTC
few	TRBV18	TRBD1	TRBJ1-3	CASSPGQGDTIYF	TGTGCCAGCTCTCCGGGACAGGGAGACACCATATATTTT
few	TRBV7-3	-	TRBJ2-3	CASSSGTTDTQYF	TGTGCCAGCAGCTCAGGGACCACAGATACGCAGTATTTT
-	TRBV28	-	TRBJ2-5	CASSLKKVVKETQYF	TGTGCCAGCAGTTTAAAAAAGGTTGTGAAGGAGACCCAGTACTTC
-	TRBV7-3	-	TRBJ2-1	CASSPGEVGRSYNEQFF	TGTGCCAGCAGCCCGGGGGAGGTGGGACGCTCCTACAATGAGCAGTTCTTC
once	TRBV21-1	-	TRBJ2-5	CASKHKETQYF	TGTGCCAGCAAACATAAGGAGACCCAGTACTTC
-	TRBV10-1	TRBD2	TRBJ2-1	CASSSQLAGVAEQFF	TGCGCCAGCAGTTCCCAACTAGCGGGAGTGGCTGAGCAGTTCTTC
-	TRBV27	TRBD2	TRBJ2-3	CASSFSGRAKDTQYF	TGTGCCAGCAGTTTCAGCGGGAGGGCCAAAGATACGCAGTATTTT
-	TRBV9	-	TRBJ2-4	CASSVDGSLNIQYF	TGTGCCAGCAGCGTAGACGGTTCACTAAACATTCAGTACTTC
-	TRBV7-9	-	TRBJ1-2	CASSVQGPFYGYTF	TGTGCCAGCAGCGTTCAGGGGCCTTTCTATGGCTACACCTTC
-	TRBV14	-	TRBJ2-2	CASSQVVPGGAGELFF	TGTGCCAGCAGCCAGGTCGTTCCGGGGGGCGCCGGGGAGCTGTTTTTT
-	TRBV4-1	-	TRBJ2-3	CASSQETDTQYF	TGCGCCAGCAGCCAAGAGACAGATACGCAGTATTTT
-	TRBV6-5	-	TRBJ2-5	CASSLSGRETQYF	TGTGCCAGCAGTTTGTCAGGGAGGGAGACCCAGTACTTC
-	TRBV6-5	-	TRBJ2-7	CASRYLDSYEQYF	TGTGCCAGCAGGTACCTTGACTCCTACGAGCAGTACTTC
-	TRBV7-3	TRBD1	TRBJ2-7	CASSLASGQGFEQYF	TGTGCCAGCAGCCTCGCGTCGGGACAGGGGTTCGAGCAGTACTTC
-	TRBV6-1	-	TRBJ2-2	CASRWAGELFF	TGTGCCAGCAGGTGGGCCGGGGAGCTGTTTTTT
-	TRBV2	TRBD2	TRBJ2-3	CASSPTSGSSNTQYF	TGTGCCAGCAGCCCGACTAGCGGGAGTTCAAATACGCAGTATTTT
few	TRBV19	TRBD1	TRBJ1-2	CASSIDRGGGQGGDGYTF	TGTGCCAGTAGTATAGATCGGGGAGGGGGACAGGGAGGAGATGGCTACACCTTC
-	TRBV7-9	-	TRBJ1-4	CASSFLLAGDEKLFF	TGTGCCAGCAGCTTCCTCCTTGCTGGAGATGAAAAACTGTTTTTT
-	TRBV5-4	TRBD1	TRBJ1-1	CASSPVPGQGTTEAFF	TGTGCCAGCAGCCCTGTCCCGGGACAGGGGACCACTGAAGCTTTCTTT
-	TRBV19	-	TRBJ1-2	CASSKGFPYGYTF	TGTGCCAGTAGTAAAGGGTTCCCCTATGGCTACACCTTC
-	TRBV11-2	-	TRBJ1-2	CASSLSQVDYGYTF	TGTGCCAGCAGCTTGAGCCAGGTGGACTATGGCTACACCTTC
-	TRBV7-2	-	TRBJ2-5	CASSLLTGPQETQYF	TGTGCCAGCAGCTTGTTGACAGGCCCCCAAGAGACCCAGTACTTC
-	TRBV27	-	TRBJ2-5	CASSGTPGTQYF	TGTGCCAGCAGTGGGACCCCCGGGACCCAGTACTTC
-	TRBV25-1	-	TRBJ2-2	CASRAGTSTGELFF	TGTGCCAGCAGAGCCGGGACATCCACCGGGGAGCTGTTTTTT
few	TRBV5-6	-	TRBJ2-7	CASSSPGRTIHEGQYF	TGTGCCAGCAGCTCCCCGGGTAGAACAATACACGAAGGGCAGTACTTC